This T cell receptor beta chain was sequenced for a study of regulatory T cells in long-lasting Graves disease. The J segment lost 9 bases and the V segment lost 5 bases, leaving 13 bases of the junction unmatched. Germline values: CDR1 SGHTA, CDR2 FQGTGA. The CDR3 is 17 residues long. To make TCR beta libraries, researchers used iRepertoire HTBI primers and Arm-PCR of CDR3 regions. TCRdb re-called the multiplex PCR reads through MiXCR, storing one row per CDR3 protein. Of hundreds of thousands of distinct CDR3 sequences in the sample, around 15% are singletons; the top ten hold roughly 30%. Noted time point: newly diagnosed GD, antithyroid drugs for less than 3 months. RNA isolated from PBMCs was used to make the TCR library. This clonotype was counted many times. The same sample was also used in a study of T cells in Graves' hyperthyroidism and ophthalmopathy. That work adds: Patients with uncontrolled infections, other autoimmune diseases, pregnancy or lactation were excluded. Among thyroid clonotypes expanded above 0.001, most also appeared in blood.

This receptor was obtained from a man aged 35-49 years with Graves disease. The chain joins TRBV7-3 to TRBJ2-5; 15 nucleotides agree with TRBD2. This sample comprised peripheral blood mononuclear cells (PBMCs), obtained at new diagnosis, from a patient treated with antithyroid drugs. CDR3 protein: CASSPGLAGGPGEAQYF. Here the CDR3 DNA reads TGTGCCAGCAGCCCGGGACTAGCGGGGGGTCCCGGTGAGGCCCAGTACTTC. The entire variable domain, with the rest obtained from reference TRBV7-3 and TRBJ2-5, is as follows: GAGVSQTPSNKVTEKGKYVELRCDPISGHTALYWYRQSLGQGPEFLIYFQGTGAADDSGLPNDRFFAVRPEGSVSTLKIQRTERGDSAVYLCASSPGLAGGPGEAQYFGPGTRLLVL.